These 21 T cell receptor beta chains were all obtained from the same sample, sequenced in a study of T cells in Graves' hyperthyroidism and ophthalmopathy. RNA transcripts provided the source from which TCR beta CDR3 regions were amplified. In the first-round RT-PCR of the TCR CDR3, the HTBI primer set was used. TCRdb re-derived calls from the multiplex PCR reads in MiXCR, one entry per CDR3 protein. The sample contains 550,000 to 850,000 distinct CDR3 sequences, roughly a sixth of which appear only once. Sequencing was performed on blood. The receptor source for this set is a woman between 50 and 59 years old with Graves' hyperthyroidism that later progressed to Graves' ophthalmopathy.

This clonotype appeared many times. The chain joins TRBV12-3 or TRBV12-4 to TRBJ1-1; possible D gene TRBD1, 5 bases. Trimming shortened V by 5 bases and J by 1 base, and 14 bases separated the two germline ends. This CDR3 region has 15 residues. CDR3 in amino acids: CASSRHGTGNTEAFF. The CDR3 DNA follows: TGTGCCAGCAGTAGACACGGGACGGGGAACACTGAAGCTTTCTTT.

Many counts were recorded for this clonotype. The chain carries TRBV20-1 and TRBJ1-5; D not resolved. Germline V CDR1 and CDR2: DFQATT, SNEGSKA (reference sequence). The CDR3 is made up of 15 amino acids. Between the trimmed V and J ends, which lost 3 bases and 6 bases, there was a span of 18 bases. CDR3 amino acids: CSASLPSAGTQPQHF. CDR3 bases: TGCAGTGCTAGCCTCCCGTCCGCGGGTACTCAGCCCCAGCATTTT.

The genes are TRBV6-2 or TRBV6-3 and TRBJ1-1; TRBD1 is a possible D gene (6 bases). CDR3 size: 15 residues. V was shortened by 4 bases and J by 4 bases, with 16 bases between the two germline ends. The germline gives CDR1 MNHEY, CDR2 SVGEGT. The CDR3 here is CASSSGGAGSTEAFF. The CDR3 DNA reads as TGTGCCAGCAGTTCCGGGGGGGCAGGGAGCACTGAAGCTTTCTTT.

The rearrangement joins TRBV7-9 to TRBJ2-1; D possibly matches TRBD1 or TRBD2 (5 bases each). The germline gives CDR1 SEHNR, CDR2 FQNEAQ (reference sequence). The CDR3 totals 15 residues. Trimming shortened V by 1 base and J by 2 bases, and 9 bases separated the two germline ends. CDR3 bases: TGTGCCAGCAGCTTAGACACGGGACCCTACAATGAGCAGTTCTTC. Protein product: CASSLDTGPYNEQFF.

This clonotype was found a few times. The gene calls are TRBV7-8 and TRBJ2-5; tentative D call: TRBD1 (6 bases). Trimming pared 4 bases from V and 1 base from J, leaving 13 bases between. The CDR3 runs to 15 residues. Germline values: CDR1 SGHVS, CDR2 FQNEAQ. The CDR3, as DNA: TGTGCCAGCAGCTGGGCCGACAGGATCCAAGAGACCCAGTACTTC. Translating it yields CASSWADRIQETQYF.

A few counts support this clonotype. The rearrangement joins TRBV7-9 to TRBJ1-2; D unresolved. The CDR3 runs to 17 residues. The V gene lost 2 bases and the J gene lost 6 bases, with 22 bases spanning the gap. Germline V gives CDR1 SEHNR, CDR2 FQNEAQ (reference sequence). The CDR3 region is CASSLFLSEERADGYTF. CDR3 bases: TGTGCCAGCAGCTTATTTCTATCTGAGGAAAGGGCGGATGGCTACACCTTC. The whole variable domain, filled in from reference TRBV7-9 and TRBJ1-2, reads DTGVSQNPRHKITKRGQNVTFRCDPISEHNRLYWYRQTLGQGPEFLTYFQNEAQLEKSRLLSDRFSAERPKGSFSTLEIQRTEQGDSAMYLCASSLFLSEERADGYTFGSGTRLTVV.

This clonotype was counted ten times or more. The rearrangement joins TRBV3-1 to TRBJ2-1, with 10 bases aligning to TRBD2. Germline trimming cut 3 bases from V and 9 bases from J; bases unmatched to any gene: 5. The CDR3 spans 14 residues. Germline values: CDR1 LGHDT, CDR2 YNNKEL (reference sequence). In DNA, the CDR3 is TGTGCCAGCAGCCAGAGCGGGGGGGCCGGTGAGCAGTTCTTC. Its translation: CASSQSGGAGEQFF.

Ten or more counts support this clonotype. V gene TRBV30 combines with J gene TRBJ2-7; perhaps TRBD1 as D (5 bases). The germline V gene encodes CDR1 GTSNPN and CDR2 SVGIG (reference sequence). V was clipped by 0 bases and J by 2 bases, with 11 bases between them. This CDR3 has 14 amino acids. The CDR3 DNA is TGTGCCTGGAGTGTACTCAGGGCAACCTACGAGCAGTACTTC. This codes for CAWSVLRATYEQYF.

This chain uses TRBV27 with TRBJ2-5; D tentatively reads TRBD1 or TRBD2 (5 bases each). The CDR3 covers 17 residues. V was cut by 5 bases and J by 5 bases, with 24 bases left in between. Germline lookup yields CDR1 MNHEY and CDR2 SMNVEV (reference sequence). In nucleotides, the CDR3 is TGTGCCAGCAGTCGAACCCTAATTTTAGGGGAGATTGAGACCCAGTACTTC. Its protein is CASSRTLILGEIETQYF.

This clonotype was counted only a few times. J is TRBJ1-3 and V is TRBV20-1; 7 nucleotides match TRBD1. This CDR3 spans 19 amino acids. Germline V CDR1 and CDR2: DFQATT, SNEGSKA (reference sequence). The V segment lost 3 bases and the J segment 0 bases; nucleotides outside the gene matches: 17. The CDR3 DNA reads TGCAGTGCTAGGAAGAGTCTGGGACAGATTGGAAACTCTGGAAACACCATATATTTT. This sequence encodes CSARKSLGQIGNSGNTIYF.

Note on this clonotype: It may be a read error: a sequence one base away is much more abundant. The gene calls are TRBV2 and TRBJ1-1; the D gene is possibly TRBD1 (5 bases). V dropped 3 bases and J dropped 3 bases, with 11 bases sitting between them. Looked up from germline, CDR1 is SNHLY and CDR2 is FYNNEI. The CDR3 consists of 14 residues. The CDR3 loop reads CASSETGVDTEAFF. Here the CDR3 DNA reads TGTGCCAGCAGTGAGACGGGGGTTGACACTGAAGCTTTCTTT.

This clonotype was observed a handful of times. The chain carries TRBV2 and TRBJ1-4; no firm D call. V dropped 6 bases and J dropped 0 bases, with 11 bases sitting between them. The CDR3 is 15 residues long. CDR1 is SNHLY and CDR2 is FYNNEI in the germline V gene. As DNA, the CDR3 is TGTGCCAGCAGAGACCGGGTGCCAACTAATGAAAAACTGTTTTTT. Its protein is CASRDRVPTNEKLFF.

Remarks on this clonotype: A much bigger clone sits one base away, suggesting this may be a read error. The V call is TRBV7-8, the J call TRBJ2-7, with D perhaps matching TRBD2 (5 bases). This CDR3 is built from 15 residues. Per germline, CDR1 SGHVS and CDR2 FQNEAQ. The CDR3 region is CASNLPSGVHYEQYF. For the CDR3, the DNA is TGTGCCAGCAACTTACCATCCGGGGTTCACTACGAGCAGTACTTC.

The chain uses TRBV4-1 and TRBJ1-1; D uncertain. Per germline, CDR1 MGHRA and CDR2 YSYEKL. With 0 bases removed from V and 0 bases from J, the gap between germline ends came to 20 bases. The CDR3 runs 19 residues. Here the CDR3 DNA reads TGCGCCAGCAGCCAAGACCATTCGGCAGTGAATCCGATGAACACTGAAGCTTTCTTT. Protein sequence: CASSQDHSAVNPMNTEAFF.

This clonotype was found many times. The chain uses TRBV20-1 and TRBJ1-2; TRBD1 matches 8 bases. This CDR3 has 16 residues. With 0 bases clipped from V and 0 bases from J, the junction kept 6 bases outside the gene matches. Germline V gene lookup returns CDR1 DFQATT and CDR2 SNEGSKA (reference sequence). CDR3 sequence: CSARDQGASPNYGYTF. CDR3 nucleotide sequence: TGCAGTGCTAGAGATCAGGGGGCTTCTCCTAACTATGGCTACACCTTC.

The rearrangement joins TRBV24-1 to TRBJ2-3; 7 positions agree with TRBD1. Germline V gene data show CDR1 as KGHDR and CDR2 as SFDVKD. J lost 2 bases, V lost 2 bases, and 6 bases had no gene match. The CDR3 runs to 16 residues. The CDR3 bases are TGTGCCACCAGTGATTCGGGACAGCAGGTCACAGATACGCAGTATTTT. This encodes CATSDSGQQVTDTQYF.

This chain joins TRBV6-2 or TRBV6-3 and TRBJ1-1; 8 bases map to TRBD1. The germline V gene encodes CDR1 MNHEY and CDR2 SVGEGT. This CDR3 comprises 13 residues. Trimming at V came to 10 bases and at J to 1 base, leaving 5 bases not matched to a gene. In nucleotides, the CDR3 is TGTGCCACCTCGGACAGGGCGAACACTGAAGCTTTCTTT. Translating gives CATSDRANTEAFF.

The table lists this clonotype with many counts. V is TRBV12-3 or TRBV12-4 and J is TRBJ2-3; 9 bases agree with TRBD2. The J segment lost 5 bases and the V segment lost 5 bases, leaving 11 bases of the junction unmatched. This CDR3 is 16 amino acids long. In nucleotides, the CDR3 is TGTGCCAGCAGTGACGCGGGGCGGGGGGGCGTAGATACGCAGTATTTT. Translation: CASSDAGRGGVDTQYF.

This clonotype has just a few counts. The chain has TRBV30 and TRBJ1-2; the match to TRBD1 covers 7 bases. Trimming at V came to 5 bases and at J to 0 bases, leaving 9 bases not matched to a gene. This CDR3 contains 15 residues. Germline V gene lookup returns CDR1 GTSNPN and CDR2 SVGIG (reference sequence). The CDR3 region is CAWSLFQGANYGYTF. CDR3 DNA sequence: TGTGCCTGGTCACTGTTCCAGGGGGCTAACTATGGCTACACCTTC.

The chain employs TRBV20-1 and TRBJ2-7; no clear D. This CDR3 comprises 14 residues. The germline V gene encodes CDR1 DFQATT and CDR2 SNEGSKA (reference sequence). Deletions cut 5 bases from V and 0 bases from J, with 14 bases between. As DNA, the CDR3 is TGCAGTGCTCCTCCGAAGGACGGCTCCTACGAGCAGTACTTC. It is translated as CSAPPKDGSYEQYF.

This clonotype was seen a handful of times. The V and J genes are TRBV10-3 and TRBJ1-6, with TRBD1 as a possible D gene (6 bases). The CDR3 length is 15 residues. CDR1 and CDR2 from the germline V gene are ENHRY and SYGVKD. The V end lost 7 bases, the J end lost 7 bases, and 17 bases lay between the germline ends. CDR3 loop: CAIMIGTGRNSPLHF. The DNA of the CDR3 is TGTGCCATCATGATTGGAACAGGGCGCAATTCACCCCTCCACTTT.